This TCR beta chain was observed in a study of T cell changes during pregnancy in multiple sclerosis. V was pared by 6 bases and J by 0 bases, with 9 bases between. The CDR3 is 14 amino acids. Per the germline V gene, CDR1 is MNHEY and CDR2 is SVGAGI. The method was immunoSEQ multiplex PCR; TCRdb's version includes in-frame clones alone and lacks a portion of them. The data hold some 17,000 clones, with 84% observed a single time. Material: CD8+ T cells from peripheral blood mononuclear cells, obtained in the third trimester of pregnancy. The clonotype was recovered from a female donor in good health, enrolled as a control in a pregnancy study. The chain couples TRBV6-5 to TRBJ2-1; D possibly corresponds to TRBD1 (5 bases). CDR3 in DNA: TGTGCCAGCAGCCAGGGTAGCTCCTACAATGAGCAGTTCTTC. It yields the protein CASSQGSSYNEQFF.